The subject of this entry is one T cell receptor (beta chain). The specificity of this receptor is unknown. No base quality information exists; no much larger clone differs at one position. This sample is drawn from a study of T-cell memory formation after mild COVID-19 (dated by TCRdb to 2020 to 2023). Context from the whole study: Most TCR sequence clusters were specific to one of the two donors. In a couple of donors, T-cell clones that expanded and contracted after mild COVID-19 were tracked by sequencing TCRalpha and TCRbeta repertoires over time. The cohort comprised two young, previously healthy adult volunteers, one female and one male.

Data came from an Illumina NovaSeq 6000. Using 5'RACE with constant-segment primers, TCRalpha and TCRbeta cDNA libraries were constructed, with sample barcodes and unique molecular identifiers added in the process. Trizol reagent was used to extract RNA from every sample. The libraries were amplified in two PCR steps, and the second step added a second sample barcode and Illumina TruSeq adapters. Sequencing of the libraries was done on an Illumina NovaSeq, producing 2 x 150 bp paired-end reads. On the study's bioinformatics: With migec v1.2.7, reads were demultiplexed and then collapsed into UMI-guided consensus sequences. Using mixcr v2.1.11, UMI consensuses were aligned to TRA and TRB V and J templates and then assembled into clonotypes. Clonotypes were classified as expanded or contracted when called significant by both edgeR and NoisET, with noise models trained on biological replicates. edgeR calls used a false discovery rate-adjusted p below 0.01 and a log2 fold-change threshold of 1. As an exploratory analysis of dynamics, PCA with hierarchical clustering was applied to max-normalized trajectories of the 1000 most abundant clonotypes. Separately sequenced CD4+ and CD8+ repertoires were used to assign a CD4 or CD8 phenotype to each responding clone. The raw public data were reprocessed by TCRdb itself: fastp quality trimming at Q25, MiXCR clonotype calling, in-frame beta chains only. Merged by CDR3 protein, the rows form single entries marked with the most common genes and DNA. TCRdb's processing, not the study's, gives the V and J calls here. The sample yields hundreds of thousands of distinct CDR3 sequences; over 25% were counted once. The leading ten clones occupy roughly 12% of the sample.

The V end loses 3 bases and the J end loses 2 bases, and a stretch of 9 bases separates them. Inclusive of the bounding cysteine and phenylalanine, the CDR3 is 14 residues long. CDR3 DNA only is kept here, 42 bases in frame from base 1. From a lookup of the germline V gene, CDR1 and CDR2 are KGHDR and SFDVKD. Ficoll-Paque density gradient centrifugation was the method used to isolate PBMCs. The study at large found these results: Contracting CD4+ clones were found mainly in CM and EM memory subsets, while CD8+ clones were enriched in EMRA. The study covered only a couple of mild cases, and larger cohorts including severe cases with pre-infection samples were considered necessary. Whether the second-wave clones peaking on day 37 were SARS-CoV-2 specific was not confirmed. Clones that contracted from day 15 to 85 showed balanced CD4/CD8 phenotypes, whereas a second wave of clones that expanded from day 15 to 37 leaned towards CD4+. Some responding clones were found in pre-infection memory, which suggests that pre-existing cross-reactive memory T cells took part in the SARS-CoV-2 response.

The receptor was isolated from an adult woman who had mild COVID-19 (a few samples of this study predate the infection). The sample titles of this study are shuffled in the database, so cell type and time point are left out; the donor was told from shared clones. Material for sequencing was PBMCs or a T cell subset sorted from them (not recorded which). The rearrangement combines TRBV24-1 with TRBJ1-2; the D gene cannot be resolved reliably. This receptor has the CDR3 CATSDPGLNYGYTF. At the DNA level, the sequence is TGTGCCACCAGTGATCCCGGGCTCAACTATGGCTACACCTTC.